Listed below are T cell receptor beta chains from one sample, sequenced in a study of T-cell memory formation after mild COVID-19. Each CDR3 protein is one row after TCRdb ran MiXCR on the 5' RACE reads. The sample lists around 150,000 distinct CDR3 sequences, more than 12% occurring once. Sequencing was carried out using PBMCs or a T cell subset sorted from them (not recorded which). The source of these receptors is an adult woman who had mild COVID-19 (a few samples of this study predate the infection). Cell type and time point are not known. CDR3s include the opening cysteine and the closing phenylalanine or tryptophan. The D gene is left open where the match is weak. A row's size may be missing; if present it is once, few, many or a size class.

TRBV15	TRBJ2-7	NA	few	CATSSARGAHEQYF	TGTGCCACCAGCAGTGCCCGGGGGGCGCACGAGCAGTACTTC
TRBV5-1	TRBJ2-5	TRBD2	NA	CASGPGGTSGKMTQYF	TGCGCCAGCGGGCCCGGTGGGACTAGCGGCAAGATGACCCAGTACTTC
TRBV12-3/TRBV12-4	TRBJ1-4	TRBD1	few	CASSPRDRGRKLFF	TGTGCCAGCAGTCCCCGGGACAGGGGGAGAAAACTGTTTTTT
TRBV4-2	TRBJ1-2	NA	few	CASSQAGRLDYGYTF	TGTGCCAGCAGCCAAGCAGGGCGGCTCGACTATGGCTACACCTTC
TRBV10-3	TRBJ2-1	NA	few	CAIETGESNEQFF	TGTGCCATCGAAACGGGGGAATCCAATGAGCAGTTCTTC
TRBV7-9	TRBJ2-3	NA	NA	CASSTRGTYTDTQYF	TGTGCCAGCAGCACCCGGGGGACCTACACAGATACGCAGTATTTT
TRBV30	TRBJ2-5	NA	many	CAWRPWGKETQYF	TGTGCCTGGAGGCCCTGGGGGAAAGAGACCCAGTACTTC
TRBV9	TRBJ2-3	NA	few	CASSVAGGGAADTQYF	TGTGCCAGCAGCGTAGCCGGAGGGGGGGCAGCAGATACGCAGTATTTT
TRBV2	TRBJ1-2	NA	few	CASSVDSNYGYTF	TGTGCCAGCAGTGTCGACAGTAACTATGGCTACACCTTC
TRBV6-6	TRBJ1-1	TRBD1	few	CASSYNRGGPTEAFF	TGTGCCAGCAGTTACAACAGGGGGGGCCCCACTGAAGCTTTCTTT
TRBV12-3/TRBV12-4	TRBJ1-4	TRBD1	many	CASSLGTGGGEKLFF	TGTGCCAGCAGTCTCGGGACAGGGGGAGGTGAAAAACTGTTTTTT
TRBV2	TRBJ2-3	NA	many	CASRMVSRHTQYF	TGTGCCAGCAGGATGGTGAGCAGGCATACGCAGTATTTT
TRBV6-6	TRBJ1-1	NA	NA	CASSPDTHGEAFF	TGTGCCAGCAGTCCCGACACCCACGGTGAAGCTTTCTTT
TRBV14	TRBJ2-1	NA	few	CASSQESTGYFSSNNEQFF	TGTGCCAGCAGCCAAGAGTCAACAGGGTACTTCTCGAGTAACAATGAGCAGTTCTTC
TRBV6-2/TRBV6-3	TRBJ2-2	NA	few	CASRDNRGTGELFF	TGTGCCAGCAGGGACAATCGGGGCACCGGGGAGCTGTTTTTT
TRBV12-3/TRBV12-4	TRBJ2-7	NA	NA	CASSWDNYEQYF	TGTGCCAGCAGTTGGGACAACTACGAGCAGTACTTC
TRBV25-1	TRBJ2-2	NA	few	CASSAVEKNTGELFF	TGTGCCAGCAGTGCGGTTGAGAAAAACACCGGGGAGCTGTTTTTT
TRBV14	TRBJ1-1	NA	few	CASSQDLSTEAFF	TGTGCCAGCAGCCAAGATCTGAGCACTGAAGCTTTCTTT
TRBV6-2/TRBV6-3	TRBJ2-7	TRBD2	few	CASSDLLADNYEQYF	TGTGCCAGCAGTGACCTACTAGCGGATAACTACGAGCAGTACTTC
TRBV20-1	TRBJ2-4	TRBD2	few	CSARDPGLAGLAKNIQYF	TGCAGTGCTAGAGATCCCGGACTAGCGGGTCTAGCCAAAAACATTCAGTACTTC
TRBV6-2/TRBV6-3	TRBJ2-1	TRBD1	many	CASRETGGYNEQFF	TGTGCCAGCAGAGAGACAGGGGGGTACAATGAGCAGTTCTTC
TRBV9	TRBJ2-5	NA	NA	CASSVGDYLSPQETQYF	TGTGCCAGCAGCGTAGGTGACTACTTATCGCCACAAGAGACCCAGTACTTC
TRBV29-1	TRBJ1-1	NA	NA	CSVLQRLNTEAFF	TGCAGCGTTTTGCAGAGACTGAACACTGAAGCTTTCTTT
TRBV6-6	TRBJ2-7	NA	many	CASSPTGHEQYF	TGTGCCAGCAGCCCCACAGGGCACGAGCAGTACTTC